The clone carrying this T cell receptor (beta chain) was detected ten times or more. Its antigen is not identified. V lost 5 bases and J lost 2, with 14 bases in between. Looked up from germline, CDR1 is SGHTA and CDR2 is FQGNSA. CDR3 length equals 15 residues. The entry originates in a study of T cells in Graves' hyperthyroidism and ophthalmopathy. Study-level results: The model identified upcoming ophthalmopathy a median approximately 6.5 months ahead of onset.

Amplification targeted TCR beta CDR3 regions from RNA transcripts. The HTBI primer set drove a first-round RT-PCR of the TCR CDR3. TCRdb independently ran MiXCR on the multiplex PCR reads; one entry per CDR3 protein. The sample has hundreds of thousands of distinct CDR3 sequences, around a quarter seen once; the top ten hold 70% to 75%. The chain employs TRBV7-2 and TRBJ2-3, with D hard to call. Sequencing was done on a sample of blood. The TCR comes from a man aged 50 or older with Graves' hyperthyroidism. CDR3 coding DNA: TGTGCCAGCAGCCTAAGGGTGGGGATCACAGATACGCAGTATTTT. Translated, it gives CASSLRVGITDTQYF.